The 10 T cell receptor beta chains below come from one sample, sequenced in a study of spatial heterogeneity in lung cancer. Time point in this sample: sample taken at primary tumor resection. No cell sorting; template was whole RNA from tumor, lung tissue or PBMC. In TCRdb, the 5' RACE reads were re-called with MiXCR into one record per CDR3 protein. This sample has roughly 4,800 distinct CDR3 sequences; about 17% occur once, and the top ten carry 20% to 25%. The source was normal lung tissue next to the tumor, collected at surgery. The receptor set was obtained from a male donor with early-stage non-small cell lung cancer.

Sample share makes this clonotype medium-sized. The rearrangement uses TRBV7-9 and TRBJ1-3, with D perhaps TRBD1 (6 bases). CDR1 is SEHNR, CDR2 FQNEAQ, per germline (reference sequence). The V gene lost 3 bases and the J gene lost 0 bases, with 9 bases spanning the gap. The CDR3 consists of 15 residues. The CDR3 sequence: CASSLTGFSGNTIYF. The DNA of the CDR3 is TGTGCCAGCAGCTTGACAGGCTTCTCTGGAAACACCATATATTTT.

The table lists this clonotype with many counts. The CDR3 nucleotides read TGTGCCAGCAGCTCAGGACAGGGAGGAAGGGTCGGAGAGACCCAGTACTTC. This translates into CASSSGQGGRVGETQYF. This chain links TRBV11-2 with TRBJ2-5, with 8 bases aligning to TRBD1. CDR3 length equals 17 residues. With V trimmed by 4 bases and J by 4 bases, 14 bases remained unmatched. Looked up from germline, CDR1 is SGHAT and CDR2 is FQNNGV.

Sample share makes this clonotype medium-sized. The CDR3 sequence: CASSYMGQGAGELFF. CDR3 DNA: TGTGCCAGCAGTTATATGGGACAGGGTGCCGGGGAGCTGTTTTTT. The chain joins TRBV6-6 to TRBJ2-2; TRBD1 matches at 9 bases. Trimming cost V 3 bases and J 6 bases; bases outside gene matches: 5. There are 15 residues in the CDR3. Germline V gene lookup returns CDR1 MNHNY and CDR2 SVGAGI (reference sequence).

This clonotype is judged medium-sized. V gene TRBV20-1 combines with J gene TRBJ2-3; 7 nucleotides line up with TRBD2. Per germline, CDR1 DFQATT and CDR2 SNEGSKA (reference sequence). This CDR3 is 16 amino acids long. V lost 0 bases and J lost 0; bases outside the gene matches: 6. CDR3 sequence: CSARDLAGVSTDTQYF. CDR3 sequence (DNA): TGCAGTGCTAGAGATCTGGCGGGGGTCAGCACAGATACGCAGTATTTT.

In this sample, this clonotype turned up many times. V and J are TRBV12-3 or TRBV12-4 and TRBJ2-7; a possible D gene is TRBD2 (6 bases). Deletions cut 2 bases from V and 3 bases from J, with 14 bases between. The CDR3 is made up of 15 amino acids. The CDR3 loop reads CASSLKGEGGYEQYF. CDR3 bases: TGTGCCAGCAGTTTAAAGGGAGAGGGAGGCTACGAGCAGTACTTC.

In this sample, this clonotype turned up a few times. The rearrangement uses TRBV20-1 and TRBJ2-7; a weak D match, TRBD2 (6 bases). This CDR3 comprises 13 residues. Per germline, CDR1 DFQATT and CDR2 SNEGSKA (reference sequence). Trimming pared 0 bases from V and 6 bases from J, leaving 12 bases between. CDR3 nucleotides: TGCAGTGCTAGAGATCGCGGGGATGGCGAGCAGTACGTC. This translates into CSARDRGDGEQYV.

Comment on this clonotype: A much larger clone differs by one base, so this may be a read error. The J gene is TRBJ2-4, the V gene TRBV11-2, with D perhaps TRBD1 or TRBD2 (5 bases each). This CDR3 spans 16 amino acids. The germline CDR1 and CDR2 sequences are SGHAT and FQNNGV. The CDR3 spells CASSSPGQLAKNIQHF. The CDR3 DNA is TGTGCCAGCAGCTCGCCGGGGCAGTTAGCCAAAAACATTCAGCACTTC. The full variable domain, in which reference TRBV11-2 and TRBJ2-4 provide the parts outside the CDR3, is EAGVAQSPRYKIIEKRQSVAFWCNPISGHATLYWYQQILGQGPKLLIQFQNNGVVDDSQLPKDRFSAERLKGVDSTLKIQPAKLEDSAVYLCASSSPGQLAKNIQHFGAGTRLSVL.

The genes are TRBV27 and TRBJ2-7; 7 bases align to TRBD2. The V and J ends lost 5 bases and 4 bases, in that order; junction bases with no gene match: 11. The CDR3 is made up of 15 amino acids. Looked up from germline, CDR1 is MNHEY and CDR2 is SMNVEV (reference sequence). This CDR3 reads CASSRQWRGGYEQYF. The CDR3 DNA sequence: TGTGCCAGCAGTCGCCAATGGCGCGGGGGATACGAGCAGTACTTC.

This clonotype showed up just a few times. The chain recombines TRBV9 with TRBJ2-1; perhaps TRBD2 as D (7 bases). V was pared by 7 bases and J by 1 base, with 15 bases between. Germline lookup yields CDR1 SGDLS and CDR2 YYNGEE. The CDR3 runs to 15 residues. CDR3 residues: CASGWGGRSYNEQFF. The CDR3 coding sequence is TGTGCCAGCGGATGGGGGGGCCGGTCCTACAATGAGCAGTTCTTC.

In its sample, this clonotype ranks as medium-sized. The chain combines TRBV7-9 with TRBJ2-3; D unclear. Germline V gene sequence: CDR1 SEHNR, CDR2 FQNEAQ (reference sequence). The CDR3 has 14 amino acids. V was cut by 5 bases and J by 0 bases, with 9 bases left in between. CDR3 nucleotide sequence: TGTGCCAGCAGCCCCTTAACTAGCACAGATACGCAGTATTTT. This sequence encodes CASSPLTSTDTQYF. Filled out from reference TRBV7-9 and TRBJ2-3, the complete variable domain reads DTGVSQNPRHKITKRGQNVTFRCDPISEHNRLYWYRQTLGQGPEFLTYFQNEAQLEKSRLLSDRFSAERPKGSFSTLEIQRTEQGDSAMYLCASSPLTSTDTQYFGPGTRLTVL.